This T cell receptor (beta chain) was identified during a study of cytomegalovirus exposure and HLA in healthy donors (dated by TCRdb to 2015 to 2018). With regard to the full study: An earlier analysis of about 530 of the donors reported 276 Gb of sequence data and 100 million to 120 million unique TCR beta sequences obtained from approximately 180 million T cells. An early release that covered roughly 600 HLA-typed donors contained approximately 320 gigabases of sequencing data and 85 million to 100 million unique TCR sequences. Of the 350 to 450 genotyped donors, approximately 81% were placed in the genetic ancestry cluster associated with self-reported Caucasian donors. The study was designed to test whether signatures of past pathogen exposure could be identified by cataloging public T cell receptors. The T cell repertoires of 670 or so subjects were profiled by immunosequencing and related to cytomegalovirus serostatus. Along with the approximately 700-subject first cohort, a separate validation cohort of 120 different subjects was used. High-throughput TCR immunosequencing, statistical association of individual TCRs with disease status, and machine learning were combined to predict cytomegalovirus infection status. A later analysis re-examined previously published TCR beta repertoires from more than 600 donors and added high-resolution HLA genotyping to investigate patterns of TCR occurrence. Rather than using new phenotypic data, the later analysis identified candidate immune exposures from TCR beta sequences and from how often those sequences occurred across donors. In an earlier analysis of 587 of the donors, high-throughput TCR beta sequencing was used to judge whether each TCR beta V gene segment behaved as functional or pseudogenic. Alongside the repertoire data, information on donor age, sex, ethnicity and CMV serostatus was compiled. A later genetic analysis used genome-wide SNP genotypes for about 55% of the 666 donors, treating that subset as a discovery cohort. Every discovery cohort repertoire had been produced on one sequencing platform. Both class I and class II loci were covered by HLA typing, at four-digit resolution. Typing coverage varied by locus: about 629-630 donors for A, B, C, DRB1 and DQB1; approximately 500 for DQA1; 606 for DPA1; approximately 450 for DPB1. Four to six DR-DQ haplotypes were handled as single units for association and clustering, since linkage in the cohort was strong. Across 300 to 400 genotyped donors of the cohort, an average of about 200,000 unique TCR beta nucleotide sequences per donor were sequenced, and 15% to 20% of those sequences were non-productive.

The CDR3 starts with the cysteine, ends with the phenylalanine, and has 16 residues. The entry retains the CDR3 DNA only, 48 bases that are in frame from base 1. Relative to germline, V is 5 bases shorter and J is 5 bases shorter, with 21 bases between their ends. In the germline V gene, CDR1 corresponds to SGHAT and CDR2 to FQNNGV. Libraries were built with the immunoSEQ multiplex PCR assay. A mixture of 60 forward primers for TCR Vbeta segments and 13 reverse primers for TCR Jbeta segments was used in the multiplex PCR. Amplification of the CDR3 region of rearranged TCR beta genes was performed with a multiplex PCR assay on genomic DNA. On the Illumina HiSeq System, the amplified TCR beta libraries were sequenced as 87-base-pair reads. The study's processing was this. In a later analysis, roughly 80 million unique TCR beta chains were counted across the roughly 610 repertoires, and roughly 10 million of these chains were shared by at least two donors. Raw reads were error-corrected and collapsed into unique sequences with a nearest-neighbor algorithm that merged closely related sequences to remove PCR and sequencing errors. Alignment of CDR3 sequences to IMGT reference sequences was used to assign V, D and J gene segments. For a sequence to be retained, a match of at least six nucleotides to both a V gene segment and a J gene segment was required. A rearrangement counted as productive if the CDR3 had no stop codons and remained in frame with V and J, and every other rearrangement counted as non-productive. Following IMGT convention, CDR3 was defined as the stretch from the second conserved V-encoded cysteine up to the conserved J-encoded phenylalanine. Sequences without an unambiguous match to a single V gene segment were excluded from the earlier analysis of a few hundred of the donors. An earlier analysis of several hundred of the donors classified V segments as functional when productive rearrangements were above 56.7% and as segregating when the standard deviation between donors was above 5%. A statistical classification framework was developed to diagnose cytomegalovirus status using the catalog of TCR beta chain sequences. A later analysis assigned V and J genes by comparing TCR nucleotide sequences with IMGT/GENE-DB human TR gene sequences. In a later analysis, CDR3 sequences and most-parsimonious VDJ recombination scenarios were assigned using the TCRdist pipeline. A later analysis defined each TCR beta chain by its CDR3 amino acid sequence plus V-gene family, and excluded reads lacking a unique V-gene family. A later analysis removed 500 to 600 highly shared, low-generation-probability nucleotide sequences to deal with suspected cross-contamination and a sequencing artifact. In a later analysis, a clonal expansion index was calculated for each public chain from normalized within-repertoire ranks of inferred template counts. Generation probabilities in a later analysis came from a VDJ recombination model fitted to out-of-frame rearrangements, and those results were checked against IGoR. In a later analysis, TCR-TCR, TCR-HLA and TCR-CMV co-occurrence was scored with hypergeometric tests, and a repertoire-size bias correction was applied to TCR pairs. False discovery rates were estimated in a later analysis by permuting HLA or CMV assignments 20 times. A later analysis grouped co-occurring TCRs with DBSCAN, adding TCRdist sequence similarity when clustering within HLA-allele-positive subsets. Repertoires with fewer than 30,000 or more than 120,000 public chains, plus five repertoires with anomalous nucleotide sharing, were excluded from co-occurrence clustering. TCRdb took over this immuneACCESS table, retaining in-frame rearrangements with V and J assigned. Such tables are incomplete; in checked studies, under half of the missing clones stem from an unresolved V gene, and the remainder is unexplained. The V and J calls and clone size are taken from that table; D and trimming were inferred from the DNA. The sample data list under 200,000 clones, and less than 85% of these were observed just once. The ten largest clones take up under 7.5% of the sample.

In total, roughly 670 healthy bone marrow donors made up the cohort. At the time of sampling, every cohort member was nominally healthy, though immune exposures that went unrecorded were likely present. The donor tested CMV seronegative, placing the donor among the 350 to 400 seronegative members of the cohort. Every donor gave a peripheral blood sample, and the peripheral blood mononuclear cells from that sample were used for TCR beta sequencing. The Qiagen DNeasy Blood Extraction Kit was used to extract genomic DNA from the blood cell samples. This clone turned up a few times. Its antigen is currently not known. No per-base quality is available; no much larger clone lies one base away. The study at large found these results: In vitro tests confirmed that three of the cytomegalovirus-associated TCR beta chains recognize cytomegalovirus antigens. Because HLA typing was unavailable for some donors at each locus, only the typed subset was used in association tests. When HLA alleles, especially DR and DQ, strongly co-occurred, attributing TCR associations to individual alleles was difficult. Linkage disequilibrium might explain the correlated functional status among segregating V segments, but an unknown experimental factor could not be ruled out. Across donors, most TCR sequences were observed very rarely, whereas some public TCRs were present in many individuals. In a later analysis, most CMV-associated TCR beta chains were found to appear HLA-restricted, with HLA associations seemingly driven largely by CMV exposure. Compared with equally common non-associated chains, HLA-associated TCR beta chains in a later analysis were more clonally expanded and had lower generation probabilities. A group of highly shared sequence variants was considered likely to be a technical artifact of the sequencing pipeline. This cohort had only TCR beta chains sequenced, and the lack of alpha or paired-chain data limited which features could be detected. According to a later analysis, TCR association rates differed among HLA loci, with DRB1 alleles showing the most associated TCRs and HLA-C alleles showing the fewest. The classifier was reported to diagnose cytomegalovirus status with high specificity and sensitivity in both the original cohort and the validation cohort. Sequencing depth was assumed to be roughly uniform across donors in the presence/absence analyses, though that assumption may not hold. Because counts were too low, around 17 rarely observed V segments, including chromosome 9 orphons, were left out of the earlier analysis of approximately 500 of the donors. In a later analysis, several top co-occurrence clusters were reported to appear linked to parvovirus B19, influenza, CMV and Epstein-Barr virus. In a later genetic analysis, fewer N-insertions in productive TCRs were reported among donors in an Asian-associated ancestry cluster than the roughly 640-donor mean. An association between a missense DCLRE1C variant and V-gene and J-gene trimming of TCR beta chains was found in a later genetic analysis and replicated in an independent cohort. According to the authors, the approach could potentially be generalized to other disease states and immunological phenotypes. A total of 164 TCR beta chains were listed by the study as associated with cytomegalovirus. A further reported finding was that TCR beta sequences accurately predicted the HLA-A and HLA-B alleles for most subjects in the first cohort. The 87-base-pair reads could not distinguish some IMGT-functional V segments, including TRBV6-2 and TRBV6-3, so those segments were excluded. In an earlier analysis of some 640 of the donors, most TCR beta V segments were observed in productive rearrangements about 87% or about 30% of the time, broadly matching IMGT annotations. Immune exposure information for the cohort was limited to CMV serostatus. In a later analysis, around 17,000 TCR beta sequences were associated with specific HLA alleles at a false discovery rate of 0.05.

Material: PBMCs. This TCR was sampled from a man aged 35 to 55 in good health and CMV-seronegative. The chain links TRBV11-2 with TRBJ1-1, with the D segment identity uncertain. The DNA sequence reads TGTGCCAGCAGCGACCCGGGGAGCCTAGGAGGGACTGAAGCTTTCTTT. Its protein product is CASSDPGSLGGTEAFF.